The clone carrying this T cell receptor beta chain has ten or more counts. From germline, CDR1 is SGHTA and CDR2 FQGNSA. The V segment lost 5 bases and the J segment 11 bases; nucleotides outside the gene matches: 10. The CDR3 is made up of 16 amino acids. These data belong to a study of regulatory T cells in long-lasting Graves disease. Arm-PCR of CDR3 regions and iRepertoire HTBI primers were the basis on which TCR beta libraries were built. TCRdb re-derived calls from the multiplex PCR reads in MiXCR, one entry per CDR3 protein. Among under 450,000 distinct CDR3 sequences listed, roughly 12% were seen once. As to time point: newly diagnosed GD, antithyroid drugs for less than 3 months. From PBMCs, RNA was extracted and then used to make the TCR library. These same data were also listed under a study on T cells in Graves' hyperthyroidism and ophthalmopathy.

V gene TRBV7-2 combines with J gene TRBJ2-1, with TRBD2 matching 15 bases. Sequenced material: peripheral blood mononuclear cells (PBMCs), taken at new diagnosis, from a patient treated with antithyroid drugs. This TCR derives from a woman under 30 with Graves disease. The CDR3 is CASSPRTSGGGFKQFF. The CDR3 nucleotides are TGTGCCAGCAGCCCCCGGACTAGCGGGGGGGGTTTTAAGCAGTTCTTC.